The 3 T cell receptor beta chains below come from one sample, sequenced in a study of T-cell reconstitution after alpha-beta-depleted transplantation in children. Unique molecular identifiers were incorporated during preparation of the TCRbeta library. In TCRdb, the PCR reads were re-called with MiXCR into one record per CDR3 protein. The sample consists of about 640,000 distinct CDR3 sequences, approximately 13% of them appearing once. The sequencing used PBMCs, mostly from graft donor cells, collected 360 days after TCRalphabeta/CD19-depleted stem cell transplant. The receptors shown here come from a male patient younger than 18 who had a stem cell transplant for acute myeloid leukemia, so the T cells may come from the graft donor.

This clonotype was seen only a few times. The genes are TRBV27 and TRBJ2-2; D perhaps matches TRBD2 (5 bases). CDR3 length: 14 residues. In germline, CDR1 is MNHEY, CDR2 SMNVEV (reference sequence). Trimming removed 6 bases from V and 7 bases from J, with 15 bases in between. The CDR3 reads CASRMRESGGELFF. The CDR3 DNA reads TGTGCCAGCAGGATGAGGGAGTCGGGCGGGGAGCTGTTTTTT.

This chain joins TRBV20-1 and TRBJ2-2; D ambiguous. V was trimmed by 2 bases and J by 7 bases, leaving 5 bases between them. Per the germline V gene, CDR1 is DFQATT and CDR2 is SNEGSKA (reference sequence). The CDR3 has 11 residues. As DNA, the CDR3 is TGCAGTGCTAGATGGATCGGGGAGCTGTTTTTT. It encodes CSARWIGELFF.

CDR3 in amino acids: CASSYRGQLRIEQYF. The CDR3 DNA is TGTGCCAGCAGTTACAGGGGCCAACTACGTATCGAGCAGTACTTC. The chain employs TRBV6-2 or TRBV6-3 and TRBJ2-7; TRBD1 is a possible D gene (5 bases). Germline lookup yields CDR1 MNHEY and CDR2 SVGEGT. This CDR3 contains 15 residues. Trimming took 2 bases from V and 6 from J, leaving 17 bases between them.